At least ten counts were recorded for the clone carrying this T cell receptor beta chain. Its antigen remains unknown. CDR3 length equals 12 residues. In germline, CDR1 is SGHVS, CDR2 FNYEAQ. V was trimmed by 5 bases and J by 3 bases, leaving 7 bases between them. The use of genomic DNA as template underpinned the TCR beta VDJ and CDR3 profiling. TCRdb recomputed calls from the reads with MiXCR, one row per CDR3 protein. The data hold 75,000 to 90,000 distinct CDR3 sequences, with over 35% observed a single time. This sample is drawn from a study of CD8+CD57+ T cells in acquired aplastic anemia. Study-wide background: Recorded DNA amounts for sorted CD4+ and CD8+ cells had an average of around 3.5 ug.

Study observations and caveats: CD8+ Simpson's diversity in patients was not significantly different from that in controls. Patients and controls shared over 25 CD8+ CDR3 sequences, which appeared highly expressed in patients and within their immunodominant clones.

This chain links TRBV7-6 with TRBJ2-5; no clear D. The receptor was derived from a human donor in good health, serving as a control. Input material: sorted CD4+, CD8+, or CD8+CD57+ T cells (not recorded which) from PBMCs. The CDR3 reads CASSPQEETQYF. CDR3 bases: TGTGCCAGCAGCCCCCAGGAAGAGACCCAGTACTTC.